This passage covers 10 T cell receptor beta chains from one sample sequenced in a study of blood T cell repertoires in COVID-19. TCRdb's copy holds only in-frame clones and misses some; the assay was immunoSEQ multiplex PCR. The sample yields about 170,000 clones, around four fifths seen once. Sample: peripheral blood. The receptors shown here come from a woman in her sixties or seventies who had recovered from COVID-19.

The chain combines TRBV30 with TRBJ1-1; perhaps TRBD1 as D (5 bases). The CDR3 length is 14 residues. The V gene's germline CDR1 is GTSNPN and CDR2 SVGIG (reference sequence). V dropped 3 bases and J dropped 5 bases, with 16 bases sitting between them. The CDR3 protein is CAWSQTVLGTEAFF. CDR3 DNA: TGTGCCTGGAGCCAGACAGTGTTGGGTACTGAAGCTTTCTTT.

CDR3 loop: CASSRGQGSYNSPLHF. DNA of the CDR3: TGTGCCAGCAGCCGCGGACAGGGCTCCTATAATTCACCCCTCCACTTT. The chain couples TRBV5-6 to TRBJ1-6; 8 nucleotides align to TRBD1. Germline lookup yields CDR1 SGHDT and CDR2 YYEEEE. The CDR3 extends over 16 amino acids. V was clipped by 4 bases and J by 0 bases; unmatched bases: 3.

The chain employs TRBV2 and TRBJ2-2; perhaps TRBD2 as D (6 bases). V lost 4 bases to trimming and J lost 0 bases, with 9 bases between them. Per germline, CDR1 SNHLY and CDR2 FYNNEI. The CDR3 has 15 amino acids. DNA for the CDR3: TGTGCCAGCAGTGGACAGCGGGCGAACACCGGGGAGCTGTTTTTT. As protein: CASSGQRANTGELFF.

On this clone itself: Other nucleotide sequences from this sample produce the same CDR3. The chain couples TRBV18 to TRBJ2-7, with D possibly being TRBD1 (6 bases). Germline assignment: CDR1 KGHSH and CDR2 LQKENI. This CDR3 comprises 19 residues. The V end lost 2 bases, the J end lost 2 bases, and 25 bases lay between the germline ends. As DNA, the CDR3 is TGTGCCAGCTCACCATTTTTTGGACAGATGGGACCCCCGCCCTACGAGCAGTACTTC. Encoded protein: CASSPFFGQMGPPPYEQYF.

In DNA form, the CDR3 reads TGTGCCACCAGTGATTTTGCTAGTAGGACAGATACGCAGTATTTT. This codes for CATSDFASRTDTQYF. The V call is TRBV24-1, the J call TRBJ2-3; D not resolved. The CDR3 has 15 amino acids. Per germline, CDR1 KGHDR and CDR2 SFDVKD. With 1 base removed from V and 3 bases from J, the gap between germline ends came to 10 bases.

CDR3 sequence: CASSATGGSPLHF. The CDR3 nucleotides read TGTGCCAGCAGCGCTACAGGGGGCTCACCCCTCCACTTT. This chain connects TRBV11-2 to TRBJ1-6, with TRBD1 matching over 9 bases. The germline V gene has CDR1 SGHAT and CDR2 FQNNGV. This CDR3 spans 13 amino acids. The junction had 3 bases not matched to a gene; V was cut back by 5 bases and J by 10 bases.

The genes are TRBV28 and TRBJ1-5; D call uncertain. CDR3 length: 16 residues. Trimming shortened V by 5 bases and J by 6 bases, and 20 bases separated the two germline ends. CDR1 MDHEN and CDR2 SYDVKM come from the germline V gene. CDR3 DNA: TGTGCCAGCAGTGCCTTTCCTCGGGAACGTGTTCAGCCCCAGCATTTT. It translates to CASSAFPRERVQPQHF.

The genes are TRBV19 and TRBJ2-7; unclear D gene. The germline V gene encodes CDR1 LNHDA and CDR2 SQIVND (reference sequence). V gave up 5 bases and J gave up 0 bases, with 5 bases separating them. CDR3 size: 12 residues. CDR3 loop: CASSPNSYEQYF. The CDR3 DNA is TGTGCCAGTAGTCCCAACTCCTACGAGCAGTACTTC.

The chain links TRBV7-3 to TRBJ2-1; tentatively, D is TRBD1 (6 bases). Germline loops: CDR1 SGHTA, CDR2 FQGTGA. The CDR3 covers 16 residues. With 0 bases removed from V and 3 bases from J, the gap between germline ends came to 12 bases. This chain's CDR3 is CASSLTTNRDYNEQFF. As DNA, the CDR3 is TGTGCCAGCAGCTTAACTACTAACAGGGACTACAATGAGCAGTTCTTC.

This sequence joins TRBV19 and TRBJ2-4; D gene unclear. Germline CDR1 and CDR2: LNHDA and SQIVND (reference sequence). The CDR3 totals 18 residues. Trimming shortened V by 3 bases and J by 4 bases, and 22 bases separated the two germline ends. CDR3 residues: CASSMVGRRGPTKNIQYF. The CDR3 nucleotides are TGTGCCAGTAGTATGGTGGGCAGACGTGGCCCCACAAAAAACATTCAGTACTTC.